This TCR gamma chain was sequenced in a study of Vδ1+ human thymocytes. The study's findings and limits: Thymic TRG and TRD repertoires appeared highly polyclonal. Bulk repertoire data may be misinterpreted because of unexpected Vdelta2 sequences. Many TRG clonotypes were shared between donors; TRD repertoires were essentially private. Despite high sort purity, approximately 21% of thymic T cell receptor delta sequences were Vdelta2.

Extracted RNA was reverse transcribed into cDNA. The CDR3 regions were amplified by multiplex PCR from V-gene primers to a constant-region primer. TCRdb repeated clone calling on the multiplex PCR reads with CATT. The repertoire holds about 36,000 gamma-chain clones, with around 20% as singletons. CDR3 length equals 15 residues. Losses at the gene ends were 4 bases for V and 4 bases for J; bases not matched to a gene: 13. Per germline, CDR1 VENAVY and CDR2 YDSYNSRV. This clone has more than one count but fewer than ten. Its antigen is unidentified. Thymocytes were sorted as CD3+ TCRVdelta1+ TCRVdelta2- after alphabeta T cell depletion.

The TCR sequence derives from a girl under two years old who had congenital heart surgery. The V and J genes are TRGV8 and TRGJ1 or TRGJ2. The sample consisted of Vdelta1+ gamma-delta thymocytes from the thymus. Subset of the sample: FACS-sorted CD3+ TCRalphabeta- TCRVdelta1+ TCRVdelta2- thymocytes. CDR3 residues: CATWDRPRMYYKKLF. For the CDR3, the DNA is TGTGCCACCTGGGACCGCCCGAGGATGTATTATAAGAAACTCTTT.